A selection of T cell receptor beta chains follows, all from one sample in a study of T cells in localized non-small cell lung cancer. Clones were sequenced by immunoSEQ multiplex PCR, and TCRdb holds only the in-frame ones, with some missing. Counted here are 20,000 to 25,000 clones, roughly 89% occurring once; the ten biggest clones make up over 6.5%. The sample in question was peripheral blood, obtained before any cancer treatment. The receptors come from a male donor older than 55 with stage I squamous cell lung carcinoma. The CDR3 runs from the conserved cysteine through the conserved F or W. The D gene is left open where the match is weak. A row's size may be missing; if present it is once, few, many or a size class.

clone size,J gene,V gene,D gene,CDR3 DNA,CDR3 protein
-,TRBJ1-3,TRBV6-1,-,TGTGCCAGCAGTGCGGGACCGATCTCTGGAAACACCATATATTTT,CASSAGPISGNTIYF
-,TRBJ1-1,TRBV7-8,-,TGTGCCAGCAGCTTAGAATTCGCAGGGATGAACACTGAAGCTTTCTTT,CASSLEFAGMNTEAFF
-,TRBJ2-7,TRBV5-3,-,TGTGCCAGAAGCCAAGGGGAACAGGGCCGCAACTCCTACGAGCAGTACTTC,CARSQGEQGRNSYEQYF
-,TRBJ1-1,TRBV5-1,-,TGCGCCAGCAGCGGGGCAGGCTGGACTTTCTTT,CASSGAGWTFF
-,TRBJ1-6,TRBV14,-,TGTGCCAGCAGCCTCGACCTAATTTCACCCCTCCACTTT,CASSLDLISPLHF
-,TRBJ2-5,TRBV7-2,-,TGTGCCAGCAGCCTCCCCCCTGAGACCCAGTACTTC,CASSLPPETQYF
once,TRBJ2-7,TRBV6-6,TRBD1,TGTGCCAGCAGTTACTCGGCAGGGGGCCGAGAGCAGTACTTC,CASSYSAGGREQYF
-,TRBJ2-3,TRBV7-3,-,TGTGCCAGCAGCTTACGTGGGACTGGATATGCAGATACGCAGTATTTT,CASSLRGTGYADTQYF
-,TRBJ1-3,TRBV18,-,TGTGCCAGCTCACCACCGAACCAGGGCCACTCTGGAAACACCATATATTTT,CASSPPNQGHSGNTIYF
-,TRBJ1-6,TRBV6-5,TRBD1,TGTGCCAGCAAGGTGAGGGACAGCCCTTCACCCCTCCACTTT,CASKVRDSPSPLHF
-,TRBJ1-1,TRBV5-4,TRBD1,TGTGCCAGCAGCTCCCAGGGGGCGAACACTGAAGCTTTCTTT,CASSSQGANTEAFF
-,TRBJ1-3,TRBV11-2,-,TGTGCCAGCAGCCCCCGAGTGGTAGTTACTGGAAACACCATATATTTT,CASSPRVVVTGNTIYF
-,TRBJ1-2,TRBV7-9,-,TGTGCCAGCAGCTACCACCTTGGGAACCTCCTGGACTATGGCTACACCTTC,CASSYHLGNLLDYGYTF
-,TRBJ2-7,TRBV7-6,-,TGTGCCAGCTCCCGAGGGGGGGAAGAAGAGCAGTACTTC,CASSRGGEEEQYF
once,TRBJ1-1,TRBV6-5,-,TGTGCCAGCATTGAATCCGGGAGGAAGGCTTTCTTT,CASIESGRKAFF
-,TRBJ2-6,TRBV9,-,TGTGCCAGCAGCACTGGGACGGGACGGAAGAGCTCTGGGGCCAACGTCCTGACTTTC,CASSTGTGRKSSGANVLTF
-,TRBJ1-6,TRBV6-5,-,TGTGCCAGCAGCACGCTGAACTCCTATAATTCACCCCTCCACTTT,CASSTLNSYNSPLHF
-,TRBJ2-7,TRBV30,-,TGTGCCTGCACACTCGGGGAGCATTACGAGCAGTACTTC,CACTLGEHYEQYF
few,TRBJ1-1,TRBV30,-,TGTGCCTGGAAGGTAGGGAGCACTGAAGCTTTCTTT,CAWKVGSTEAFF
-,TRBJ1-1,TRBV5-1,-,TGCGCCAGCAGCTTTTTGTTGAACACTGAAGCTTTCTTT,CASSFLLNTEAFF
-,TRBJ1-2,TRBV15,-,TGTGCCACCAGCAGAGAAAAAGGCGGGTCCTATGGCTACACCTTC,CATSREKGGSYGYTF
-,TRBJ1-3,TRBV9,-,TGTGCCAGCAGCGTAGGTGGGCAGTTCTCAATAGCTGACACCATATATTTT,CASSVGGQFSIADTIYF
-,TRBJ1-2,TRBV19,-,TGTGCCAGTACCCTGTCCCACCGAGGAAGGGTCCAGGGCAACTATGGCTACACCTTC,CASTLSHRGRVQGNYGYTF
-,TRBJ1-2,TRBV28,-,TGTGCCAGCAGGCTCCAGGTACCGGGCTATGGCTACACCTTC,CASRLQVPGYGYTF
-,TRBJ1-5,TRBV19,TRBD1,TGTGCCAGTAGTATAGGAACAGGGGTGGCCCAGCATTTT,CASSIGTGVAQHF
once,TRBJ2-3,TRBV9,-,TGTGCCAGCAGCCCCCGACATACAGATACGCAGTATTTT,CASSPRHTDTQYF
-,TRBJ2-1,TRBV30,-,TGTGCCTGGAGTGGGGACTCCACCTACAATGAGCAGTTCTTC,CAWSGDSTYNEQFF
-,TRBJ2-7,TRBV5-4,TRBD1,TGTGCCAGCAGCTTCGGACAGGACTACGAGCAGTACTTC,CASSFGQDYEQYF
-,TRBJ1-1,TRBV28,TRBD1,TGTGCCAGCAGTCCGGGACAGTTGAACACTGAAGCTTTCTTT,CASSPGQLNTEAFF
-,TRBJ2-7,TRBV7-8,-,TGTGCCAGCAGCTTCGAGACACTCGTTGGGGAGCAGTACTTC,CASSFETLVGEQYF
-,TRBJ2-5,TRBV19,TRBD2,TGTGCCAGTAGTCCGGGACTAGCGGGGGGAGTAGGAGAGACCCAGTACTTC,CASSPGLAGGVGETQYF
-,TRBJ1-2,TRBV18,TRBD1,TGTGCCAGCTCACCGACAGGGAACTATGGCTACACCTTC,CASSPTGNYGYTF
-,TRBJ1-1,TRBV19,-,TGTGCCAGTATCAAATCGAACGGATACACTGAAGCTTTCTTT,CASIKSNGYTEAFF
-,TRBJ1-2,TRBV5-6,-,TGTGCCAGCAGCTCCCTGACTGACTATGGCTACACCTTC,CASSSLTDYGYTF
-,TRBJ1-5,TRBV5-1,-,TGCGCCAGCAGCTTGACAGGCAATCAGCCCCAGCATTTT,CASSLTGNQPQHF
-,TRBJ2-7,TRBV5-6,TRBD1,TGTGCCAGCAGCCGGGACAGGATTATCGACCGAGGGCCCTACGAGCAGTACTTC,CASSRDRIIDRGPYEQYF
few,TRBJ1-6,TRBV7-2,TRBD1,TGTGCCAGCAGCTCTCCTACAGGGGGATTAAGTCCCCTCCACTTT,CASSSPTGGLSPLHF
-,TRBJ2-7,TRBV5-4,-,TGTGCCAGCAGCTTGTTGGGGGCCTCCTACGAGCAGTACTTC,CASSLLGASYEQYF
-,TRBJ2-7,TRBV28,TRBD2,TGTGCCAGCAGTTTACTCGGGGGGGGTAGGTCCTACGAGCAGTACTTC,CASSLLGGGRSYEQYF
-,TRBJ2-7,TRBV7-2,-,TGTGCCAGCAGCTCCCCGGGTTACGAGCAGTACTTC,CASSSPGYEQYF
-,TRBJ1-5,TRBV19,-,TGTGCCAGTAAAGGGCCAGGGCCGAATCAGCCCCAGCATTTT,CASKGPGPNQPQHF
-,TRBJ2-7,TRBV19,TRBD2,TGTGCCAGTAGTACCAATCCGGGACTAGCGGGGGCCTCGACCTACGAGCAGTACTTC,CASSTNPGLAGASTYEQYF
-,TRBJ1-2,TRBV27,-,TGTGCCAGCAGTTTGGTTAGTCAGGGCGCCGGCTACACCTTC,CASSLVSQGAGYTF